This T cell receptor (beta chain) is from a study of T-cell reconstitution after alpha-beta-depleted transplantation in children. Findings and caveats of the study: Counts and diversity of T cells one year after transplant came mostly from newly produced T cells.

For TCRbeta, the library was prepared with unique molecular identifiers. TCRdb re-derived calls from the PCR reads in MiXCR, one entry per CDR3 protein. Altogether about 160,000 distinct CDR3 sequences are present, around 10% being singletons, with the ten largest covering 13%. The CDR3 extends over 12 amino acids. Trimming left V 3 bases short and J 3 bases short, with 4 bases between. Germline V gene data show CDR1 as LGHDT and CDR2 as YNNKEL (reference sequence). This clonotype has ten or more counts. The antigen is not known. The V call is TRBV3-1, the J call TRBJ2-3; D uncertain. The sample here was PBMCs, taken before TCRalphabeta/CD19-depleted stem cell transplant. This receptor was taken from a boy between 2 and 10 years old with acute myeloid leukemia, due to receive a stem cell transplant. For the CDR3, the DNA is TGTGCCAGCAGCCAGAGTACAGATACGCAGTATTTT. This encodes CASSQSTDTQYF.